The next 22 T cell receptor beta chains were all read from a single sample in a study of shared clonotypes between healthy human individuals (dated by TCRdb to 2020 to 2021). Receptor amplification or capture employed the immunoSEQ multiplex PCR assay. Not all clones reach the TCRdb copy of this immuneACCESS table, which keeps in-frame sequences only. Checked studies attribute under half of the gap to unresolved V genes and leave the rest unexplained. The sample data list over 2 million clones, and about 95% of these were observed just once. About 1.1% of the sample rests with the top ten. CD8 naive samples were obtained by positive selection for CCR7 among CD45RO-negative cells, yielding a CD45RA+CCR7+ population from which TemRA cells were excluded. Sequences were obtained from naive CD8+ T cells sorted from blood. The cell subset or site label for this specimen denotes: CD45RA+CCR7+. The receptors derive from a man aged 18 to 29 in good health.

The chain links TRBV11-3 to TRBJ2-2; D not certain. Germline-derived CDR1 and CDR2 are SGHNT and YENEEA. The germline V and J ends were trimmed by 5 bases and 0 bases, with 7 bases remaining between them. The CDR3 is made up of 14 amino acids. CDR3 in amino acids: CASSPTTNTGELFF. The DNA for the CDR3 is TGTGCCAGCAGCCCAACTACGAACACCGGGGAGCTGTTTTTT.

The rearrangement links TRBV7-9 to TRBJ2-7; either TRBD1 or TRBD2 may supply D (5 bases each). Per germline, CDR1 SEHNR and CDR2 FQNEAQ (reference sequence). The CDR3 totals 13 residues. Deletions cut 4 bases from V and 6 bases from J, with 13 bases between. The CDR3 DNA reads TGTGCCAGCAGCTCCATGGGGACCGCCGAGCAGTACTTC. It encodes CASSSMGTAEQYF.

Only one count was recorded for this clone. V is TRBV27 and J is TRBJ2-7; a possible D gene is TRBD2 (6 bases). This CDR3 has 13 amino acids. Germline V lookup: CDR1 MNHEY, CDR2 SMNVEV (reference sequence). Trimming left V 8 bases short and J 3 bases short, with 14 bases between. The CDR3 loop is CASAVAAFYEQYF. CDR3 sequence (DNA): TGTGCCAGCGCGGTAGCGGCTTTCTACGAGCAGTACTTC.

This clone was seen a single time. The gene calls are TRBV14 and TRBJ2-7; D unresolved. CDR1 and CDR2 from the germline V gene are SGHDN and FVKESK. Trimming pared 2 bases from V and 5 bases from J, leaving 19 bases between. This CDR3 is built from 16 residues. CDR3 amino acids: CASSQKEVILLDEQYF. The DNA of the CDR3 is TGTGCCAGCAGCCAAAAAGAGGTAATACTCCTAGACGAGCAGTACTTC.

The chain's CDR3 is CASSSLTGIEQYF. CDR3 nucleotides: TGTGCCAGCAGCTCCCTAACAGGGATCGAGCAGTACTTC. The chain joins TRBV7-3 to TRBJ2-7; tentatively, D is TRBD1 (6 bases). CDR1 is SGHTA and CDR2 is FQGTGA in the germline V gene. Trimming left V 4 bases short and J 6 bases short, with 13 bases between. This CDR3 region has 13 residues.

The rearrangement uses TRBV6-5 and TRBJ1-2, with 7 bases identical to TRBD1. Looked up from germline, CDR1 is MNHEY and CDR2 is SVGAGI. Trimming cost V 4 bases and J 7 bases; bases outside gene matches: 6. The CDR3 runs to 13 residues. The CDR3 DNA is TGTGCCAGCAGTTTCACAGGGGCAGGTGGCTACACCTTC. Its translation is CASSFTGAGGYTF.

The chain combines TRBV13 with TRBJ2-3; a possible D gene is TRBD2 (5 bases). The CDR3 has 16 residues. V dropped 2 bases and J dropped 1 base, with 13 bases sitting between them. Per germline, CDR1 PRHDT and CDR2 FYEKMQ (reference sequence). CDR3 coding DNA: TGTGCCAGCAGCTTATTGTTGGCGAGGGGCACAGATACGCAGTATTTT. It translates to CASSLLLARGTDTQYF.

The count of this clone is one. The rearrangement joins TRBV4-3 to TRBJ2-7; TRBD2 agrees at 10 bases. V trimming: 1 base; J trimming: 2 bases; junction bases outside the gene matches: 5. The CDR3 is 16 amino acids. Germline V gene lookup returns CDR1 LGHNA and CDR2 YSLEER. The DNA for the CDR3 is TGCGCCAGCAGCCAAGGCCCTAGCGGGAGTACCTACGAGCAGTACTTC. This gives the protein CASSQGPSGSTYEQYF.

The chain uses TRBV19 and TRBJ1-1; 11 positions match TRBD1. Germline V gives CDR1 LNHDA, CDR2 SQIVND (reference sequence). Germline trimming cut 5 bases from V and 3 bases from J; bases unmatched to any gene: 17. The CDR3 is made up of 19 amino acids. In nucleotides, the CDR3 is TGTGCCAGTAGTCCTCTAACCGGGACAGGGGGTATCGGGGACACTGAAGCTTTCTTT. Its protein is CASSPLTGTGGIGDTEAFF.

On this clone: The same CDR3 can be traced to other DNA sequences in this sample. The chain has TRBV4-1 and TRBJ2-7; 7 bases fit TRBD2. Germline values: CDR1 MGHRA, CDR2 YSYEKL. Trimming cost V 0 bases and J 0 bases; bases outside gene matches: 5. CDR3 length: 16 residues. CDR3 in DNA: TGCGCCAGCAGCCAAGAACTCGGCGGGAGCTCCTACGAGCAGTACTTC. This gives the protein CASSQELGGSSYEQYF.

In its sample, this clone was seen once. The chain carries TRBV2 and TRBJ2-2, with D perhaps matching TRBD1 or TRBD2 (7 bases each). The length of the CDR3 is 15 residues. Trimming shortened V by 6 bases and J by 6 bases, and 17 bases separated the two germline ends. Germline CDR1 and CDR2: SNHLY and FYNNEI. CDR3 residues: CASRGQVGRAGELFF. CDR3 DNA sequence: TGTGCCAGCAGAGGACAGGTTGGGAGGGCCGGGGAGCTGTTTTTT.

The chain carries TRBV2 and TRBJ1-1; maybe TRBD1 (5 bases). Per germline, CDR1 SNHLY and CDR2 FYNNEI. V lost 3 bases to trimming and J lost 6 bases, with 8 bases between them. CDR3 length: 12 residues. Here the CDR3 DNA reads TGTGCCAGCAGTGACGGGGACGCTGAAGCTTTCTTT. This codes for CASSDGDAEAFF.

The gene calls are TRBV30 and TRBJ2-1; D is possibly TRBD1 or TRBD2 (5 bases each). Trimming removed 2 bases from V and 6 bases from J, with 26 bases in between. The CDR3 has 18 amino acids. The V gene's germline CDR1 is GTSNPN and CDR2 SVGIG (reference sequence). This CDR3 reads CAWSSGTDEGPASNEQFF. The DNA for the CDR3 is TGTGCCTGGAGTTCCGGGACGGATGAGGGTCCCGCCTCCAATGAGCAGTTCTTC.

This clone was counted a single time. The chain employs TRBV7-9 and TRBJ2-1; D perhaps matches TRBD2 (5 bases). The CDR3 extends over 16 amino acids. With 5 bases removed from V and 3 bases from J, the gap between germline ends came to 17 bases. Germline loops: CDR1 SEHNR, CDR2 FQNEAQ (reference sequence). This CDR3 reads CASSPRGSAVYNEQFF. The CDR3, as DNA: TGTGCCAGCAGCCCCCGCGGTAGCGCAGTCTACAATGAGCAGTTCTTC.

The gene calls are TRBV9 and TRBJ2-7, with 9 bases lining up with TRBD2. Trimming took 0 bases from V and 5 from J; bases not matched to a gene: 3. The germline CDR1 and CDR2 sequences are SGDLS and YYNGEE. This CDR3 region has 14 residues. This chain's CDR3 is CASSVGTSADEQYF. The CDR3 DNA reads as TGTGCCAGCAGCGTAGGGACTAGCGCGGACGAGCAGTACTTC.

The rearrangement links TRBV12-5 to TRBJ1-1; D uncertain. The V end lost 6 bases, the J end lost 1 base, and 9 bases lay between the germline ends. This CDR3 region has 13 residues. Germline V CDR1 and CDR2: LGHNT, FRNRAP. The DNA for the CDR3 is TGTGCTAGTGGCCCCGACTGGAACACTGAAGCTTTCTTT. Its translation: CASGPDWNTEAFF.

This clone was counted between two and nine times. The chain uses TRBV7-9 and TRBJ1-6; 7 bases match TRBD1. Germline V gene data show CDR1 as SEHNR and CDR2 as FQNEAQ (reference sequence). J was trimmed by 8 bases and V by 4 bases; bases with no gene match: 11. This CDR3 has 16 amino acids. CDR3 loop: CASSYTGERGDSPLHF. The CDR3 coding sequence is TGTGCCAGCAGCTATACAGGGGAAAGGGGTGATTCACCCCTCCACTTT.

The chain joins TRBV18 to TRBJ1-6; perhaps TRBD1 as D (6 bases). V was trimmed by 4 bases and J by 7 bases, leaving 17 bases between them. CDR3 length equals 16 residues. The germline gives CDR1 KGHSH, CDR2 LQKENI. DNA for the CDR3: TGTGCCAGCTCACAACAGGGTCCGGGTACGAATTCACCCCTCCACTTT. It is translated as CASSQQGPGTNSPLHF.

The chain joins TRBV27 to TRBJ1-1; D is perhaps TRBD1 (6 bases). V lost 7 bases and J 6 bases, leaving 18 bases between the germline ends. The CDR3 length is 14 residues. Germline V lookup: CDR1 MNHEY, CDR2 SMNVEV (reference sequence). DNA for the CDR3: TGTGCCAGCAAGGGGGGCCTTCGGGATGCTGAAGCTTTCTTT. Translated: CASKGGLRDAEAFF.

The J gene is TRBJ2-3, the V gene TRBV10-3; D possibly corresponds to TRBD2 (6 bases). The CDR3 runs to 13 residues. The germline V gene has CDR1 ENHRY and CDR2 SYGVKD. The V end lost 6 bases, the J end lost 3 bases, and 10 bases lay between the germline ends. CDR3 coding DNA: TGTGCCATCAGCGACGGGAGAACAGATACGCAGTATTTT. It yields the protein CAISDGRTDTQYF.

This clone was seen a single time. The chain carries TRBV14 and TRBJ2-2; 11 nucleotides line up with TRBD1. V lost 2 bases and J lost 3; bases outside the gene matches: 5. Per the germline V gene, CDR1 is SGHDN and CDR2 is FVKESK. The CDR3 is made up of 17 amino acids. CDR3 protein: CASSQYRTGGYTGELFF. Written as DNA, the CDR3 is TGTGCCAGCAGCCAATACCGGACAGGGGGCTACACCGGGGAGCTGTTTTTT.

In this sample, this clone turned up once. The rearrangement uses TRBV4-3 and TRBJ2-1; tentative D call: TRBD2 (7 bases). The germline gives CDR1 LGHNA, CDR2 YSLEER. The CDR3 runs to 15 residues. The V end lost 1 base, the J end lost 14 bases, and 21 bases lay between the germline ends. The CDR3 DNA is TGCGCCAGCAGCCAAGTGGGGGGGCGACAAGACGATAAGTTCTTC. Translating gives CASSQVGGRQDDKFF.